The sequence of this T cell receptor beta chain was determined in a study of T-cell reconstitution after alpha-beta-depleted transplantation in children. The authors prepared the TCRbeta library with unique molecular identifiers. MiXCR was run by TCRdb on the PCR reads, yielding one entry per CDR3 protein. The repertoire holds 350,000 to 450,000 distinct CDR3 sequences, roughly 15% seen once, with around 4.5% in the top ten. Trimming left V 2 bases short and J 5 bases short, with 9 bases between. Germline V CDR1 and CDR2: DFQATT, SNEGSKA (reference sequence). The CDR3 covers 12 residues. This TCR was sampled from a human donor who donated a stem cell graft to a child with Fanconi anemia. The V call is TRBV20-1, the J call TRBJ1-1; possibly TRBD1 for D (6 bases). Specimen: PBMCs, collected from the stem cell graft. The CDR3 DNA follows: TGCAGTGCTAGACAGGGGAAGACTGAAGCTTTCTTT. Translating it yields CSARQGKTEAFF.